These 4 T cell receptor beta chains were sequenced from one sample in a study of blood T cell repertoires in COVID-19. Produced via immunoSEQ multiplex PCR; TCRdb's table is partial and in-frame only. The sample has around 400,000 clones; about 90% are singletons. Sequenced input: peripheral blood. Receptors were obtained from a woman aged 60-70 years with COVID-19, enrolled during active disease.

V and J are TRBV23-1 and TRBJ2-7; a possible D gene is TRBD1 (6 bases). TRBV23-1 is reported as an ORF; its role is uncertain. The CDR3 spans 15 residues. V was pared by 2 bases and J by 0 bases, with 11 bases between. CDR3 sequence (DNA): TGCGCCAGCAGTCAAAATCCGGACAGCTCCTACGAGCAGTACTTC. Its translation: CASSQNPDSSYEQYF.

V usage is TRBV19 and J usage is TRBJ1-6, with 10 nucleotides matching TRBD1. V shed 3 bases, J shed 7 bases, and the junction held 3 bases outside the gene matches. The CDR3 sequence is 15 residues long. Germline V gives CDR1 LNHDA, CDR2 SQIVND (reference sequence). The CDR3 loop reads CASSMQTGGNSPLHF. The CDR3 nucleotides are TGTGCCAGTAGTATGCAGACAGGGGGCAATTCACCCCTCCACTTT.

This rearrangement joins TRBV7-9 to TRBJ1-2; possibly TRBD1 for D (5 bases). Germline CDR1 reads SEHNR; CDR2 reads FQNEAQ (reference sequence). The length of the CDR3 is 16 residues. Trimming stripped 4 bases from V and 2 bases from J, with 17 bases between. The CDR3 nucleotides read TGTGCCAGCAGCTCGTCCGGGACTATTTTAAACTATGGCTACACCTTC. Its translation is CASSSSGTILNYGYTF.

This rearrangement joins TRBV12-3 or TRBV12-4 to TRBJ1-5; D unclear. The CDR3 is made up of 13 amino acids. Trimming removed 6 bases at V and 2 bases at J, with 8 bases between. CDR3 region: CASSRSRNQPQHF. Written as DNA, the CDR3 is TGTGCCAGCAGCAGAAGTCGCAATCAGCCCCAGCATTTT.